This TCR beta chain was captured in a study of shared clonotypes between healthy human individuals. Study-level results: Donor scarcity curtailed the genetic and exposure-history diversity represented herein. Generally, naive subsets (rather than memory subsets) showed larger estimated richness. Compared with clonotypes that all four donors shared, non-shared clonotypes had lower generation probabilities.

Original methodology: ImmunoSEQ output held junction-only sequences without quality scores, so filtering differed. Some clones are missing from TCRdb's copy, which holds only in-frame ones; the method was immunoSEQ multiplex PCR. Clone size and V and J calls were adopted from that table, with D and trimming inferred from the DNA. Among around 1.9 million clones listed, just over 90% were seen once. Naive CD8 populations comprised CD45RO-negative cells positively selected for CCR7, excluding terminally differentiated effector memory CD45RA+ cells. Looked up from germline, CDR1 is SEHNR and CDR2 is FQNEAQ (reference sequence). Trimming pared 7 bases from V and 5 bases from J, leaving 21 bases between. This CDR3 is built from 15 residues. Details on this clone: Its target is unknown.

This rearrangement joins TRBV7-9 to TRBJ2-7; possible D gene TRBD2, 6 bases. This sequence was found in a young man in good health. Some clones in this sample may be carry-over from other donors' samples. Source material: naive CD8+ T cells from PBMCs. The CDR3 region has the DNA TGTGCCAGCACCCCAACTAGGGAGGCCTGGAACGAGCAGTACTTC. This codes for CASTPTREAWNEQYF.